These T cell receptor beta chains were read from a single sample in a study of blood T cell repertoires in COVID-19. Data came from immunoSEQ multiplex PCR; TCRdb stores just in-frame clones and leaves some out. This sample has some 150,000 clones, with 80% to 90% found just once. The sample was peripheral blood. All receptors derive from a woman aged 60-70 years with COVID-19, enrolled during active disease. Each CDR3 is given with its conserved first and last residue. D genes are given only for firm matches. Clone size, where shown, is once, few, many, or a class for clones that have expanded.

d_call	clone_size	j_call	v_call	cdr3_nt	cdr3_aa
TRBD1	.	TRBJ2-2	TRBV6-5	TGTGCCAGCACGGACAGGAGGCACACCGGGGAGCTGTTTTTT	CASTDRRHTGELFF
.	once	TRBJ2-3	TRBV6-5	TGTGCCAGCACCCGTACAGGTAGCACAGATACGCAGTATTTT	CASTRTGSTDTQYF
TRBD1	.	TRBJ2-1	TRBV6-6	TGTGCCAGCAGTTACTGGACAGGGGATGAGCAGTTCTTC	CASSYWTGDEQFF
.	.	TRBJ1-5	TRBV4-1	TGCGCCAGCAGCCAAGAAAGGGGTCAGCCCCAGCATTTT	CASSQERGQPQHF
TRBD1	.	TRBJ2-7	TRBV5-1	TGCGCCAGCAGCTTGGGGGTAGGGAGGACAGGGGCCTACGAGCAGTACTTC	CASSLGVGRTGAYEQYF
.	.	TRBJ1-5	TRBV19	TGTGCCACCCAAGTCGTAGGGGCTAGCAATCAGCCCCAGCATTTT	CATQVVGASNQPQHF
TRBD1	.	TRBJ1-6	TRBV7-6	TGTGCCAGCAGCTTAGAGGGACAGGGAGGCTCACCCCTCCACTTT	CASSLEGQGGSPLHF
TRBD1	once	TRBJ2-7	TRBV9	TGTGCCAGCAGTTTACAGGGGGCGATCCCCTACGAGCAGTACTTC	CASSLQGAIPYEQYF
TRBD1	.	TRBJ1-1	TRBV5-6	TGTGCCAGCAGCTTGTCTTGGACAGGGTGGACTGAAGCTTTCTTT	CASSLSWTGWTEAFF
TRBD1	.	TRBJ1-5	TRBV5-4	TGTGCCAGCAGCTTGGCCCCGGGACAGGGGGGAGTAGCCCAGCATTTT	CASSLAPGQGGVAQHF
.	.	TRBJ2-5	TRBV4-1	TGCGCCAGCAGCCAATATCAGTTTCAAGAGACCCAGTACTTC	CASSQYQFQETQYF
TRBD1	.	TRBJ2-7	TRBV27	TGTGCCAGCAGTCCCGGGGACAGTTCCTACGAGCAGTACTTC	CASSPGDSSYEQYF
TRBD2	.	TRBJ2-1	TRBV5-1	TGCGCCAGCAGCCTGGGACTAACTTTGGACAATGAGCAGTTCTTC	CASSLGLTLDNEQFF
TRBD1	.	TRBJ2-5	TRBV13	TGTGCCAGCAGCTTGGGACAGGGGAAGACCCAGTACTTC	CASSLGQGKTQYF
TRBD2	.	TRBJ2-3	TRBV2	TGTGCCAGCAGAGACCCGGGACTAGCGGGTAGACGCACAGATACGCAGTATTTT	CASRDPGLAGRRTDTQYF
.	.	TRBJ1-1	TRBV28	TGTGCCAGTAGGACATCGAACACTGAAGCTTTCTTT	CASRTSNTEAFF
TRBD2	.	TRBJ2-5	TRBV3-1/TRBV3-2	TGTGCCAGCAGCCCGACGGGGGGGCTAGAGACCCAGTACTTC	CASSPTGGLETQYF
TRBD2	few	TRBJ2-1	TRBV7-2	TGTGCCAGCAGCTTAGAAGGCAGCGGGGGGCCGCCTGCCTACAATGAGCAGTTCTTC	CASSLEGSGGPPAYNEQFF
TRBD2	.	TRBJ2-1	TRBV4-2	TGTGCCAGCAGGTCGGGACTAGCGGGTCGCAATGAGCAGTTCTTC	CASRSGLAGRNEQFF
TRBD1	.	TRBJ1-1	TRBV24-1	TGTGCCACCAGGGCCGAACAGGGGACTGAAGCTTTCTTT	CATRAEQGTEAFF
.	.	TRBJ1-2	TRBV6-5	TGTGCCAGCAATAACGGGTTTTGGGGCTACACCTTC	CASNNGFWGYTF
TRBD1	.	TRBJ1-2	TRBV7-9	TGTGCCAGCAGCTCCCGGACAGGGGCAAACTATGGCTACACCTTC	CASSSRTGANYGYTF
.	.	TRBJ2-2	TRBV29-1	TGCAGCGTTGGGACAGCGAACACCGGGGAGCTGTTTTTT	CSVGTANTGELFF
.	.	TRBJ2-5	TRBV6-1	TGTGCCAGCAGTGAAAGGGGGGGGAGGGAGACCCAGTACTTC	CASSERGGRETQYF
.	.	TRBJ1-5	TRBV4-1	TGCGCCAGCAGCCAAGATAAAGGGGCGTTATTTCCTAGCAATCAGCCCCAGCATTTT	CASSQDKGALFPSNQPQHF
.	.	TRBJ1-6	TRBV6-2/TRBV6-3	TGTGCCAGCAGTTCCCCCCGGGCGGGGGTTGGTTCACCCCTCCACTTT	CASSSPRAGVGSPLHF
.	.	TRBJ2-1	TRBV5-1	TGCGCCAGCAGCTTGGTATCGGGGTTCGATGAGCAGTTCTTC	CASSLVSGFDEQFF
.	.	TRBJ1-4	TRBV23-1	TGCGCCAGCAGTCGTCATCCGGACGAGGGACAAAATGAAAAACTGTTTTTT	CASSRHPDEGQNEKLFF
TRBD2	.	TRBJ2-1	TRBV4-2	TGTGCCAGCAGCCAAGACGATAGCGGGGGGTCCAATGAGCAGTTCTTC	CASSQDDSGGSNEQFF
.	.	TRBJ2-2	TRBV6-5	TGTGCCAGCAGTTACGGCAGTGGTATCCCCGGGGAGCTGTTTTTT	CASSYGSGIPGELFF
.	.	TRBJ1-2	TRBV5-1	TGCGCCAGCAGCCCTACAGGCCCGTTCTATGGCTACACCTTC	CASSPTGPFYGYTF
TRBD1	.	TRBJ1-2	TRBV12-3/TRBV12-4	TGTGCCAGCAGGACAGGGCTAGATGGCTACACCTTC	CASRTGLDGYTF
.	.	TRBJ2-2	TRBV11-3	TGTGCCAGCAGCTCACAGTCAACCGGGGAGCTGTTTTTT	CASSSQSTGELFF
TRBD2	.	TRBJ2-7	TRBV4-1	TGCGCCAGCAGCCAAGCCCTACTAGCGTGGGAGCAGTACTTC	CASSQALLAWEQYF
TRBD1	few	TRBJ2-2	TRBV28	TGTGCCAGCGCCGAGACAGGGACCGGGGAGCTGTTTTTT	CASAETGTGELFF
TRBD2	.	TRBJ2-7	TRBV2	TGTGCCAGCCTCGGGGGGGCCAGTTCCTACGAGCAGTACTTC	CASLGGASSYEQYF
.	.	TRBJ2-6	TRBV6-5	TGTGCCAGCAGTTACTCGGGGCCTGGGGCCAACGTCCTGACTTTC	CASSYSGPGANVLTF
.	.	TRBJ1-1	TRBV25-1	TGTGCCAGCAGCCCAACGGGTGGTCCCATGGAAGCTTTCTTT	CASSPTGGPMEAFF
.	.	TRBJ1-1	TRBV9	TGTGCCAGCAGCGGGGCGCAGGGGAACACTGAAGCTTTCTTT	CASSGAQGNTEAFF
TRBD1	.	TRBJ1-2	TRBV19	TGTGCCTCCATTGGGCAGGGGACAGATGGCTACACCTTC	CASIGQGTDGYTF
.	.	TRBJ1-4	TRBV13	TGTGCCAGCAGCCTCTATTCGGGGTCAACTAATGAAAAACTGTTTTTT	CASSLYSGSTNEKLFF
.	.	TRBJ1-1	TRBV7-9	TGTGCCAGCATATTTGAAGCGGCTGGGGCTGAAGCTTTCTTT	CASIFEAAGAEAFF
.	.	TRBJ2-7	TRBV27	TGTGCCAGCAGTTTGGGAGGGGACATCACCTACGAGCAGTACTTC	CASSLGGDITYEQYF
.	.	TRBJ1-5	TRBV9	TGTGCCAGCAGCGTAGAGGACAGACAGCCCCAGCATTTT	CASSVEDRQPQHF
.	.	TRBJ2-7	TRBV30	TGTGCCTGGAGTCAGGGGGGCGGCGAGCAGTACTTC	CAWSQGGGEQYF
.	.	TRBJ2-2	TRBV30	TGTGCCTGGAGTGGGGGCCTGGGGGGCACCGGGGAGCTGTTTTTT	CAWSGGLGGTGELFF
.	few	TRBJ1-2	TRBV2	TGTGCCAGCACCGGACTAAGGTCCTATGGCTACACCTTC	CASTGLRSYGYTF
TRBD1	.	TRBJ1-1	TRBV9	TGTGCCAGCAGCGTAGTGGACAGGGGGATAATGAACACTGAAGCTTTCTTT	CASSVVDRGIMNTEAFF
TRBD2	.	TRBJ2-7	TRBV10-2	TGCGCCAGCGAATCGACTAGCGGGGGGGCTTGGGGCGAGCAGTACTTC	CASESTSGGAWGEQYF
TRBD1	.	TRBJ1-1	TRBV7-9	TGTGCCAGCAGCCAGGGGGCTGGGTACACTGAAGCTTTCTTT	CASSQGAGYTEAFF
.	.	TRBJ1-1	TRBV11-3	TGTGCCAGCAGCTTATCCCAGGGGACTGAAGCTTTCTTT	CASSLSQGTEAFF
.	.	TRBJ2-7	TRBV6-5	TGTGCCACCTCCACGGGGGTTGAGTACGAGCAGTACTTC	CATSTGVEYEQYF
TRBD1	once	TRBJ1-2	TRBV5-4	TGTGCCAGCAGCCTCACAGGGGACGCTAACTATGGCTACACCTTC	CASSLTGDANYGYTF
TRBD1	.	TRBJ1-6	TRBV5-1	TGCGCCAGCAGCTTGGGACAGGGGAAGGATTCACCCCTCCACTTT	CASSLGQGKDSPLHF
TRBD2	.	TRBJ2-1	TRBV11-2	TGTGCCAGCAGCTCGCCGGGACTAGGGGATGAGCAGTTCTTC	CASSSPGLGDEQFF
.	.	TRBJ2-7	TRBV13	TGTGCCAGCAGCTTAGAGGGAGGCGAGCAGTACTTC	CASSLEGGEQYF
.	.	TRBJ1-1	TRBV9	TGTGCCAGCAGCGTAGGGCAGAGAGACAGGAACACTGAAGCTTTCTTT	CASSVGQRDRNTEAFF